This TCR beta chain was sequenced for a study of blood T cells in healthy people across ages. The CDR3 consists of 13 residues. Germline V gives CDR1 DFQATT, CDR2 SNEGSKA (reference sequence). The V and J ends lost 5 bases and 10 bases respectively, with 19 bases between them. With a J-beta primer mix and a sample-barcoded 5' primer, a second PCR ran about 6 to 11 cycles. MiXCR, applied by TCRdb to the 5' RACE reads, yields one record per CDR3 protein. Of over a million distinct CDR3 sequences listed, 40% to 50% were seen once; the top ten hold approximately 20%. The chain is built from TRBV20-1 and TRBJ2-3; D ambiguous. This TCR was recovered from a woman aged 60-75 years in good health. The sequenced material came from blood. CDR3 sequence reads: CSAPSLYTSAQYF. For the CDR3, the DNA is TGCAGTGCTCCCTCACTATATACGTCGGCGCAGTATTTT.